This record looks at one TCR beta chain sequence and its context. The data were obtained in a study of T cells in Graves' hyperthyroidism and ophthalmopathy. Study context: Initial diagnosis, before any treatment, was when peripheral blood was collected.

TCR beta CDR3 regions were amplified from RNA transcripts. During a first-round RT-PCR of the TCR CDR3, the HTBI primer set was used. TCRdb ran MiXCR on the multiplex PCR reads and lists one entry per CDR3 protein. The top ten hold around 4.5% of the sample, which has fewer than 650,000 distinct CDR3 sequences, about 14% seen once. V gave up 10 bases and J gave up 5 bases, with 13 bases separating them. This CDR3 comprises 12 residues. Per the germline V gene, CDR1 is LNHDA and CDR2 is SQIVND (reference sequence). The chain employs TRBV19 and TRBJ2-3; D ambiguous. Sample: blood. The receptor was derived from a woman aged 40 to 49 with Graves' ophthalmopathy. As DNA, the CDR3 is TGTGCCACCCAAGGGATAGTAGATACGCAGTATTTT. Protein product: CATQGIVDTQYF. Looking up the rest from reference TRBV19 and TRBJ2-3 gives the full variable domain: DGGITQSPKYLFRKEGQNVTLSCEQNLNHDAMYWYRQDPGQGLRLIYYSQIVNDFQKGDIAEGYSVSREKKESFPLTVTSAQKNPTAFYLCATQGIVDTQYFGPGTRLTVL.